The 26 T cell receptor beta chains listed next were all sequenced from one sample in a study of blood T cells in healthy people across ages. The use of a sample-barcoded 5' primer and a J-beta primer mix characterized a second PCR of 7 to 11 cycles. One entry per CDR3 protein, called by TCRdb with MiXCR from the 5' RACE reads. The profile shows around 1,900,000 distinct CDR3 sequences, approximately 39% of them singletons. The sequenced material came from blood. Receptors originate from a human donor in good health.

This chain links TRBV7-2 with TRBJ1-5; D possibly corresponds to TRBD1 (6 bases). The CDR3 runs 15 residues. CDR1 and CDR2 (germline): SGHTA, FQGNSA. Trimming removed 2 bases at V and 6 bases at J, with 14 bases between. The DNA for the CDR3 is TGTGCCAGCAGCTTATGGGCAGGGGTTGGTCAGCCCCAGCATTTT. Residues: CASSLWAGVGQPQHF.

Worth noting for this clonotype: One end of the junction does not line up with germline, which may come from a read error. The V and J genes are TRBV7-7 and TRBJ2-7; 8 nucleotides line up with TRBD1. With the DNA end fitting TRBJ2-5 better, the J assignment may be wrong. The germline V gene encodes CDR1 SSHAT and CDR2 FNYEAQ (reference sequence). CDR3 length: 14 residues. DNA for the CDR3: TGTGCTAGCAGCCCGGACAGGGTCCAAAAGACCCAGTACTTC. This encodes CASSPDRVQKTQYF.

This clonotype has at least ten counts. This chain joins TRBV29-1 and TRBJ2-7; possible D gene TRBD2, 6 bases. This CDR3 is 13 amino acids long. Germline V gene sequence: CDR1 SQVTM, CDR2 ANQGSEA. The CDR3 sequence: CSVVRGASYEQYF. The CDR3 coding sequence is TGCAGTGTCGTGCGGGGCGCCTCCTACGAGCAGTACTTC.

V usage is TRBV20-1 and J usage is TRBJ2-7; D gene unclear. The CDR3 covers 12 residues. The ends were cut back, 1 base at V and 5 bases at J, with 9 bases in the middle. Germline V gene sequence: CDR1 DFQATT, CDR2 SNEGSKA (reference sequence). The CDR3 DNA sequence: TGCAGTGCTAGAGGCATGAACAACGAGCAGTACTTC. Translated: CSARGMNNEQYF.

The chain is built from TRBV29-1 and TRBJ1-6; TRBD1 aligns across 7 bases. The germline gives CDR1 SQVTM, CDR2 ANQGSEA. The CDR3 is 11 residues long. J was trimmed by 7 bases and V by 6 bases; bases with no gene match: 0. The CDR3 reads CSVGQNSPLHF. In DNA, the CDR3 is TGCAGCGTGGGACAGAATTCACCCCTCCACTTT.

This clonotype was seen only a few times. In DNA, the CDR3 is TGCGCCAGCAGCTTGGCCAGTTTGGTTGGGTTTCAGTACTTC. Its translation: CASSLASLVGFQYF. The chain has TRBV5-1 and TRBJ2-4; no firm D call. Per the germline V gene, CDR1 is SGHRS and CDR2 is YFSETQ. The CDR3 loop spans 14 amino acids. V was shortened by 0 bases and J by 11 bases, with 15 bases between the two germline ends.

The chain employs TRBV12-3 or TRBV12-4 and TRBJ2-5; TRBD1 might be the D (6 bases). TRBJ2-7 matches the DNA end more closely, so the J call is doubtful. The CDR3 has 14 residues. Here the CDR3 reads CASSFYIGGTEQYF. The DNA of the CDR3 is TGTGCCAGCAGTTTTTATATAGGGGGAACCGAGCAGTACTTC.

In nucleotides, the CDR3 is TGTGCCAGCAGGACGGCCGGTAACTATGGCTACACCTTC. It is translated as CASRTAGNYGYTF. V usage is TRBV3-1 and J usage is TRBJ1-2; D remains ambiguous. V gave up 6 bases and J gave up 1 base, with 9 bases separating them. CDR1 is LGHDT, CDR2 YNNKEL, per germline (reference sequence). The CDR3 sequence is 13 residues long. The entire variable domain, with the rest obtained from reference TRBV3-1 and TRBJ1-2, is as follows: DTAVSQTPKYLVTQMGNDKSIKCEQNLGHDTMYWYKQDSKKFLKIMFSYNNKELIINETVPNRFSPKSPDKAHLNLHINSLELGDSAVYFCASRTAGNYGYTFGSGTRLTVV.

About this clonotype itself: A much larger clone lies a single base off, so this may be a read error. Because the CDR3's place on the DNA is in doubt, the DNA is left out and the CDR3 is given as listed by TCRdb. The rearrangement links TRBV6-5 to TRBJ2-6; the D segment call TRBD1 is taken from the table without a DNA check. 14 amino acids form the CDR3, both terminal residues included. Germline CDR1 is MNHEY and CDR2 is SVGAGI. CDR3 sequence: CASSWGQGANVPTF.

The table lists this clonotype with many counts. This chain links TRBV12-3 or TRBV12-4 with TRBJ1-2; 7 bases agree with TRBD1. The junction had 10 bases not matched to a gene; V was cut back by 6 bases and J by 3 bases. There are 15 residues in the CDR3. CDR3 in DNA: TGTGCCAGCAGCCAATTGACAGGGTCCTACTATGGCTACACCTTC. Translation gives CASSQLTGSYYGYTF.

About this clonotype itself: An end of the junction differs from the germline gene, which may be a read error. The rearrangement links TRBV5-1 to TRBJ2-3; D not certain. CDR1 and CDR2 from the germline V gene are SGHRS and YFSETQ. The CDR3 runs to 15 residues. The CDR3 sequence is CASSLIGPNTDMQYF. CDR3 bases: TGCGCCAGCAGCTTGATAGGACCCAACACAGATATGCAGTATTTT.

In this sample, this clonotype turned up once. The rearrangement links TRBV7-3 to TRBJ1-2; no firm D call. Trimming took 5 bases from V and 8 from J, leaving 15 bases between them. Per germline, CDR1 SGHTA and CDR2 FQGTGA. The CDR3 runs to 13 residues. The CDR3 is CASSPGSLRGYTF. CDR3 DNA sequence: TGTGCCAGCAGCCCGGGGTCGTTGCGGGGCTACACCTTC.

This clonotype was seen at least ten times. This chain joins TRBV5-1 and TRBJ2-3; tentative D call: TRBD1 (6 bases). V dropped 7 bases and J dropped 4 bases, with 19 bases sitting between them. This CDR3 is built from 15 residues. Germline V gene data show CDR1 as SGHRS and CDR2 as YFSETQ. CDR3 residues: CASRMDSVRSDTQYF. The CDR3, as DNA: TGCGCCAGCCGCATGGACAGCGTCCGATCAGATACGCAGTATTTT.

This chain links TRBV5-1 with TRBJ2-2, with D perhaps matching TRBD1 or TRBD2 (6 bases each). From germline, CDR1 is SGHRS and CDR2 YFSETQ. The V and J ends lost 2 bases and 6 bases respectively, with 23 bases between them. CDR3 length equals 18 residues. In DNA, the CDR3 is TGCGCCAGCAGCTTCCAACCACGAGGGGGGCGACGGGCCGGGGAGCTGTTTTTT. As protein: CASSFQPRGGRRAGELFF.

The chain couples TRBV28 to TRBJ2-3, with TRBD2 matching over 7 bases. Per germline, CDR1 MDHEN and CDR2 SYDVKM. This CDR3 is built from 11 residues. The V gene end was trimmed by 5 bases and the J gene end by 13 bases; junction bases not matched to a gene: 6. For the CDR3, the DNA is TGTGCCAGCAGTCTGACTAGCCTGGAGTATTTT. This sequence encodes CASSLTSLEYF.

This clonotype was observed a few times. The V call is TRBV29-1, the J call TRBJ1-1, with a weak D call TRBD1 (5 bases). This CDR3 has 16 amino acids. Trimming took off 0 bases at V and 6 bases at J, with 20 bases between the two ends. The germline V gene encodes CDR1 SQVTM and CDR2 ANQGSEA. The CDR3 nucleotides read TGCAGCGTTGAAGACTACGGAGTAAGGGACCCTGCTGAAGCTTTCTTT. Residues: CSVEDYGVRDPAEAFF.

In its sample, this clonotype was seen a few times. V is TRBV20-1 and J is TRBJ2-7; D is undetermined. CDR1 DFQATT and CDR2 SNEGSKA come from the germline V gene (reference sequence). V dropped 7 bases and J dropped 3 bases, with 16 bases sitting between them. This CDR3 has 13 residues. The DNA of the CDR3 is TGCAGTGGGTCGGGTTTTGTTATCTACGAGCAGTACTTC. It encodes CSGSGFVIYEQYF.

The rearrangement links TRBV4-2 to TRBJ2-1, with 9 positions matching TRBD2. J gave up 7 bases and V 1 base, and 8 bases lay outside the gene matches. This CDR3 has 16 amino acids. Germline values: CDR1 LGHNA, CDR2 YNFKEQ. The CDR3 here is CASSQVSGGPSNEQFF. The CDR3 DNA follows: TGTGCCAGCAGCCAAGTAAGCGGGGGGCCGTCGAATGAGCAGTTCTTC.

The chain links TRBV4-3 to TRBJ1-3; D is unclear. This CDR3 has 15 residues. Trimming stripped 3 bases from V and 3 bases from J, with 12 bases between. Germline lookup yields CDR1 LGHNA and CDR2 YSLEER. CDR3 residues: CASSQETQRGNTIYF. The CDR3 DNA reads TGCGCCAGCAGCCAGGAAACGCAGCGTGGAAACACCATATATTTT.

This clonotype was seen a handful of times. This chain connects TRBV11-2 to TRBJ2-5, with D tentatively TRBD1 (6 bases). The J call is in doubt because the DNA end fits TRBJ2-7 better. This CDR3 is built from 15 residues. Germline V gene sequence: CDR1 SGHAT, CDR2 FQNNGV. The CDR3 reads CASSLDSGRGNEQYF. The CDR3 DNA reads TGTGCCAGCAGCTTAGATTCCGGCAGGGGCAACGAGCAGTACTTC.

V usage is TRBV12-2 and J usage is TRBJ1-5; TRBD1, as called in the table, went unchecked against the DNA. TRBV12-2 is a pseudogene. The CDR3 length is 15 residues. The CDR3 loop is CASRPTGALGQPQHF. CDR3 nucleotide sequence: TGTGCAAGTCGCCCAACAGGGGCTCTCGGCCAGCCCCAGCATTTT.

V usage is TRBV21-1 and J usage is TRBJ2-5; the table's D call, TRBD1, was not checked against the DNA. TRBV21-1 is a listed pseudogene. The length of the CDR3 is 17 residues. The DNA of the CDR3 is TGTGCCAGCAGCAAAGTCTGCCATGGGACAGGGCAAGAGACCCAGTACTTC. It codes for CASSKVCHGTGQETQYF.

This clonotype occurred once. This chain links TRBV5-1 with TRBJ2-7, with 7 nucleotides matching TRBD1. This CDR3 has 16 amino acids. From germline, CDR1 is SGHRS and CDR2 YFSETQ. Trimming at V came to 4 bases and at J to 4 bases, leaving 14 bases not matched to a gene. The CDR3 sequence is CASSPERGQYRYEQYF. The CDR3 DNA reads TGCGCCAGCAGCCCAGAGAGGGGGCAGTACCGGTACGAGCAGTACTTC.

The sample holds a few counts of this clonotype. The chain employs TRBV5-1 and TRBJ2-4; 8 nucleotides agree with TRBD1. Gene TRBJ2-7 matches the end of the DNA better, so the J call may be wrong. The length of the CDR3 is 14 residues. CDR1 and CDR2 (germline): SGHRS, YFSETQ. CDR3 in DNA: TGCGCCAGCAGCTTTCAACAGGGGGGTCTCGAGCAGTACTTC. Its protein product is CASSFQQGGLEQYF.

About this clonotype: A read error may account for a junction end that differs from germline. This chain connects TRBV10-3 to TRBJ2-7; possibly TRBD2 for D (5 bases). Germline CDR1 reads ENHRY; CDR2 reads SYGVKD. This CDR3 has 13 residues. CDR3 in DNA: TGTGTCATCAGTGAGTCGGGGTTCTACGAGCAGTACTTC. Translation gives CVISESGFYEQYF.

This clonotype was found a few times. The rearrangement links TRBV28 to TRBJ1-5; no clear D. V was pared by 3 bases and J by 4 bases, with 13 bases between. This CDR3 is 15 amino acids long. Per the germline V gene, CDR1 is MDHEN and CDR2 is SYDVKM. The CDR3 bases are TGTGCCAGCAGTTTGGGGTCTAATAGTAATCAGCCCCAGCATTTT. Translation: CASSLGSNSNQPQHF. Full variable domain (rest looked up from reference TRBV28 and TRBJ1-5): DVKVTQSSRYLVKRTGEKVFLECVQDMDHENMFWYRQDPGLGLRLIYFSYDVKMKEKGDIPEGYSVSREKKERFSLILESASTNQTSMYLCASSLGSNSNQPQHFGDGTRLSIL.